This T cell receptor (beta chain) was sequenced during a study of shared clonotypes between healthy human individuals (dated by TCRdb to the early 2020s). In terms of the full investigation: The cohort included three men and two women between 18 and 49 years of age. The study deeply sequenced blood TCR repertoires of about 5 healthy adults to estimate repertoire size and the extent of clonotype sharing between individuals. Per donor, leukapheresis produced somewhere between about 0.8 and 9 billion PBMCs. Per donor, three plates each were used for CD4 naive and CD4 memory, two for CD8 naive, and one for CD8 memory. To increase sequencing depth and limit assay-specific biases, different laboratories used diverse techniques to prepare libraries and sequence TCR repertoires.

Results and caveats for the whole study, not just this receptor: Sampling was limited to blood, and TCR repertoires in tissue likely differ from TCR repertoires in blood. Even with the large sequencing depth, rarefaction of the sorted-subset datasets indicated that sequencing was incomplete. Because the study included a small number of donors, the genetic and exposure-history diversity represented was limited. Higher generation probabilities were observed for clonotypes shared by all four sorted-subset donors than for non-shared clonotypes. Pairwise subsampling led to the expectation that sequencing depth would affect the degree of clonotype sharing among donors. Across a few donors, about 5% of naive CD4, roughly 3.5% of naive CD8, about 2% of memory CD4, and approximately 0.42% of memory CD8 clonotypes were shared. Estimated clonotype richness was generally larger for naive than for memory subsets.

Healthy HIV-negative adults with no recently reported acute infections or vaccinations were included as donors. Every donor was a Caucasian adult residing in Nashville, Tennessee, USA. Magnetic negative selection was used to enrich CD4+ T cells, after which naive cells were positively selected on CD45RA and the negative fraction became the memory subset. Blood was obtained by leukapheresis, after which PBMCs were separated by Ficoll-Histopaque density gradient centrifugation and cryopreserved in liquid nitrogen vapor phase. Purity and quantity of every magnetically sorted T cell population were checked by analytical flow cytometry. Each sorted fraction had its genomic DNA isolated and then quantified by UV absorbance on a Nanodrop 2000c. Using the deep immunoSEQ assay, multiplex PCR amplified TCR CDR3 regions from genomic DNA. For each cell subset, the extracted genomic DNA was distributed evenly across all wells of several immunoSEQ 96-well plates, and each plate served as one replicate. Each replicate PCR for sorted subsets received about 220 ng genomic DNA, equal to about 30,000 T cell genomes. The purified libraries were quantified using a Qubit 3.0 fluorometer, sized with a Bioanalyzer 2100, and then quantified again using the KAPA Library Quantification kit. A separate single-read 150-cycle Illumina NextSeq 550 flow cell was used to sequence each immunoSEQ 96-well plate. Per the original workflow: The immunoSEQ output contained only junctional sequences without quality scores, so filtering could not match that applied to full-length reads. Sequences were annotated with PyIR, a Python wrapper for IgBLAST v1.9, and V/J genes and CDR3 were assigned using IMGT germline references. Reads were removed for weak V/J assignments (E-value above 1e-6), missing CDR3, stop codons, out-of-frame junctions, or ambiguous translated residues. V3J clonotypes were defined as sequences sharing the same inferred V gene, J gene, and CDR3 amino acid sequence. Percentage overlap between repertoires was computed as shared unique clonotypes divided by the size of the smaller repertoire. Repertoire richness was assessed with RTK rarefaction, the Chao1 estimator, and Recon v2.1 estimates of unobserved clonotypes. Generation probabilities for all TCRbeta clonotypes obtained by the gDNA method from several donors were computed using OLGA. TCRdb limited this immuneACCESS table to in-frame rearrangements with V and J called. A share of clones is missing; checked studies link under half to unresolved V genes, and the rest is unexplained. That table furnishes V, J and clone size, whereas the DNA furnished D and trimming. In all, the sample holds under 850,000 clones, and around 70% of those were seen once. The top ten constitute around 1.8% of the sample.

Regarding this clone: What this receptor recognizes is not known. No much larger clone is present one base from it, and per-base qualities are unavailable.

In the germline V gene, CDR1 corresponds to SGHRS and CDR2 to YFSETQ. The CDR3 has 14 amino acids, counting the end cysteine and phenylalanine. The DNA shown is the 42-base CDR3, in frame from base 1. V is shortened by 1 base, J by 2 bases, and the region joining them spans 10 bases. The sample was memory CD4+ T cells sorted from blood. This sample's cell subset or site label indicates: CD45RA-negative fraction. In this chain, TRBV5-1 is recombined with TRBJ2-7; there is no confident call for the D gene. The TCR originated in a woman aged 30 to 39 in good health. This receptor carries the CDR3 CASSLRTGPYEQYF. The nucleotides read TGCGCCAGCAGCTTGCGGACGGGCCCCTACGAGCAGTACTTC.